These 32 T cell receptor beta chains were all obtained from the same sample, sequenced in a study of T cell repertoires in cytomegalovirus infection (dated by TCRdb to 2018 to 2020). The treatment or condition tag for this specimen amounts to: in vitro stimulation with specific CMV peptide epitopes to enrich CMV-specific T cells. TCRdb names Illumina HiSeq 1500 as the instrument used. Clones were called with MiXCR by TCRdb after fastp trimmed the public reads at Q25, and only in-frame beta chains were retained. Under each unique CDR3 protein, matching rows form one entry showing the most common genes and DNA. The sample data list about 900,000 distinct CDR3 sequences, and roughly 30% of these were observed just once. About an eighth of the sample lies in the top ten. No antigen has been assigned to these receptors. This specimen was cultured CD8+ T cells from PBMCs, taken from culture after CMV antigen stimulation. The receptor set was obtained from a human donor in good health (CMV status not recorded). Some clones in this sample may be carry-over from other donors' samples.

This clonotype has just a few counts. The chain recombines TRBV28 with TRBJ2-1, with a weak D call TRBD2 (6 bases). CDR3 length: 14 amino acids. Deletions cut 10 bases from V and 9 bases from J, with 22 bases between. Germline V CDR1 and CDR2: MDHEN, SYDVKM. This chain's CDR3 is CATLEWEARGEQFF. CDR3 sequence (DNA): TGTGCCACCTTAGAATGGGAGGCCCGGGGTGAGCAGTTCTTC.

Worth noting for this clonotype: At one end the junction does not follow the germline gene, possibly because of a read error. The V call is TRBV5-3, the J call TRBJ1-5, with D tentatively TRBD1 (6 bases). TRBV5-3 belongs to the ORF category, with a function that is uncertain. The CDR3 runs 15 residues. The CDR3 DNA follows: TGTGCCAGCAGCTCGGGCGGGGGGCGTAATCAGCCCCAGCATTTT. Protein: CASSSGGGRNQPQHF.

Ten or more counts support this clonotype. The chain employs TRBV7-2 and TRBJ1-5; D not resolved. Per the germline V gene, CDR1 is SGHTA and CDR2 is FQGNSA. With 5 bases removed from V and 4 bases from J, the gap between germline ends came to 12 bases. This CDR3 is 14 amino acids long. The CDR3 bases are TGTGCCAGCAGCCTTGGACGAAATAATCAGCCCCAGCATTTT. Protein product: CASSLGRNNQPQHF.

This clonotype turned up a few times. The chain has TRBV12-3 or TRBV12-4 and TRBJ2-2; no clear D. This CDR3 is built from 12 residues. Deletions cut 8 bases from V and 3 bases from J, with 7 bases between. DNA of the CDR3: TGTGCCAGCGAAGTTTACACCGGGGAGCTGTTTTTT. It codes for CASEVYTGELFF.

The J gene is TRBJ2-7, the V gene TRBV7-2; 9 positions agree with TRBD1. Losses at the gene ends were 8 bases for V and 4 bases for J; bases not matched to a gene: 3. The CDR3 contains 12 residues. Germline V gene sequence: CDR1 SGHTA, CDR2 FQGNSA. The CDR3 bases are TGTGCCAGCCCGGACAGGGGTTACGAGCAGTACGTC. Protein: CASPDRGYEQYV.

The rearrangement links TRBV4-1 to TRBJ2-5; no clear D gene. CDR3 length: 14 residues. The ends were cut back, 1 base at V and 4 bases at J, with 10 bases in the middle. Germline V CDR1 and CDR2: MGHRA, YSYEKL. CDR3: CASSQVRLGETQYF. The CDR3 region has the DNA TGCGCCAGCAGCCAAGTCAGGCTCGGAGAGACCCAGTACTTC.

The rearrangement links TRBV27 to TRBJ1-5; weak D call: TRBD1 (5 bases). Germline CDR1 and CDR2: MNHEY and SMNVEV (reference sequence). The CDR3 contains 15 residues. V was trimmed by 5 bases and J by 5 bases, leaving 16 bases between them. The CDR3 region is CASSPRGRWDQPQHF. CDR3 bases: TGTGCCAGCAGTCCAAGGGGTCGTTGGGATCAGCCCCAGCATTTT.

This clonotype was seen many times. The chain recombines TRBV7-2 with TRBJ2-7; perhaps TRBD2 as D (6 bases). Trimming took 4 bases from V and 5 from J, leaving 12 bases between them. The CDR3 is 13 residues long. Per the germline V gene, CDR1 is SGHTA and CDR2 is FQGNSA. The CDR3 DNA follows: TGTGCCAGCAGCTCCGTGCGGGGCCACGAGCAGTACGTC. Residues: CASSSVRGHEQYV.

This clonotype was observed at least ten times. J is TRBJ2-1 and V is TRBV5-6; no clear D. V lost 2 bases and J 7 bases, leaving 13 bases between the germline ends. This CDR3 comprises 14 residues. Germline values: CDR1 SGHDT, CDR2 YYEEEE. For the CDR3, the DNA is TGTGCCAGCAGCTTCCCCGGACCGGGTAATGAGCAGTTCTTC. Its protein is CASSFPGPGNEQFF. Looking up the rest from reference TRBV5-6 and TRBJ2-1 gives the full variable domain: DAGVTQSPTHLIKTRGQQVTLRCSPKSGHDTVSWYQQALGQGPQFIFQYYEEEERQRGNFPDRFSGHQFPNYSSELNVNALLLGDSALYLCASSFPGPGNEQFFGPGTRLTVL.

V is TRBV12-3 or TRBV12-4 and J is TRBJ2-1; no clear D gene. The germline V and J ends were trimmed by 3 bases and 4 bases, with 10 bases remaining between them. This CDR3 is 14 amino acids long. The DNA for the CDR3 is TGTGCCAGCAGTTTTGTAACAGTTTACAATGAGCAGTTCTTC. It yields the protein CASSFVTVYNEQFF.

As to this clonotype: With a much larger clone just one base away, this may be a read error. The V gene is TRBV7-2, the J gene TRBJ1-1, with D perhaps TRBD1 (5 bases). There are 16 residues in the CDR3. The V and J ends lost 5 bases and 0 bases respectively, with 16 bases between them. Germline CDR1 reads SGHTA; CDR2 reads FQGNSA. CDR3 loop: CASSLGRQFMNTEAFF. CDR3 coding DNA: TGTGCCAGCAGCCTTGGAAGACAGTTCATGAACACTGAAGCTTTCTTT. The complete variable domain, with remaining parts taken from reference TRBV7-2 and TRBJ1-1, reads GAGVSQSPSNKVTEKGKDVELRCDPISGHTALYWYRQSLGQGLEFLIYFQGNSAPDKSGLPSDRFSAERTGGSVSTLTIQRTQQEDSAVYLCASSLGRQFMNTEAFFGQGTRLTVV.

The chain combines TRBV7-9 with TRBJ1-1, with TRBD1 matching 8 bases. Per the germline V gene, CDR1 is SEHNR and CDR2 is FQNEAQ (reference sequence). V dropped 4 bases and J dropped 6; count of bases not matched to a gene: 7. This CDR3 spans 14 amino acids. CDR3 loop: CASSSRTGRPEAFF. The CDR3 region has the DNA TGTGCCAGCAGCTCCCGGACAGGGCGGCCTGAAGCTTTCTTT.

The chain carries TRBV6-8 and TRBJ2-5, with TRBD1 identical over 9 bases. V lost 6 bases, J lost 1 base, and 6 bases stayed unmatched. The CDR3 loop spans 15 amino acids. CDR1 and CDR2 (germline): MNHGY, SAAAGT. The CDR3 bases are TGTGCCAGCAGCGCGACAGGGGGAGGCCAAGAGACCCAGTACTTC. Its translation: CASSATGGGQETQYF.

This clonotype was detected once. Given a much more abundant clone one base away, this may be a read error. The chain recombines TRBV7-6 with TRBJ2-3; D may be TRBD2 (7 bases). The germline gives CDR1 SGHVS, CDR2 FNYEAQ. There are 17 residues in the CDR3. CDR3 protein: CANSTDRYGGNTDTQYF. In DNA form, the CDR3 reads TGTGCCAACAGCACGGACAGATACGGGGGGAACACAGATACGCAGTATTTT.

Only a few counts were recorded for this clonotype. This sequence joins TRBV10-3 and TRBJ2-7, with D unresolved. The V end lost 7 bases, the J end lost 0 bases, and 7 bases lay between the germline ends. CDR3 length: 12 residues. The germline V gene encodes CDR1 ENHRY and CDR2 SYGVKD. The CDR3 nucleotides read TGTGCCATCAAGATAAGCTCCTACGAGCAGTACTTC. The encoded protein is CAIKISSYEQYF.

In regard to this clonotype: This may stem from a read error, because a much larger clone lies one nucleotide away. The chain couples TRBV12-3 or TRBV12-4 to TRBJ2-1, with D possibly being TRBD1 (5 bases). The ends were cut back, 5 bases at V and 7 bases at J, with 12 bases in the middle. The CDR3 is made up of 13 amino acids. CDR3 loop: CASSTWGENEQFF. As DNA, the CDR3 is TGTGCCAGCAGTACATGGGGCGAAAATGAGCAGTTCTTC.

The chain joins TRBV5-4 to TRBJ2-3; 12 bases are shared with TRBD2. The length of the CDR3 is 16 residues. J lost 2 bases, V lost 4 bases, and 5 bases had no gene match. The germline gives CDR1 SGHNT, CDR2 YYREEE (reference sequence). The CDR3 protein is CASSMTSGGFTDTQYF. CDR3 DNA sequence: TGTGCCAGCAGCATGACTAGCGGGGGTTTCACAGATACGCAGTATTTT.

In DNA, the CDR3 is TGTGCCAGTAGTGAGTTCTACAATGAGCAGTTCTTC. It encodes CASSEFYNEQFF. The rearrangement uses TRBV19 and TRBJ2-1, with D unresolved. The CDR3 covers 12 residues. Germline lookup yields CDR1 LNHDA and CDR2 SQIVND (reference sequence). Trimming shortened V by 5 bases and J by 3 bases, and 5 bases separated the two germline ends.

This clonotype appeared many times. The V call is TRBV7-9, the J call TRBJ2-5, with 8 bases aligning to TRBD2. Germline CDR1 SEHNR, CDR2 FQNEAQ (reference sequence). The J segment lost 5 bases and the V segment lost 5 bases, leaving 19 bases of the junction unmatched. The CDR3 extends over 18 amino acids. The CDR3 loop reads CASSHSLLAGLDEETQYF. The CDR3 DNA is TGTGCCAGCAGCCACTCCCTCTTGGCGGGACTAGACGAGGAGACCCAGTACTTC. The whole variable domain, filled in from reference TRBV7-9 and TRBJ2-5, reads DTGVSQNPRHKITKRGQNVTFRCDPISEHNRLYWYRQTLGQGPEFLTYFQNEAQLEKSRLLSDRFSAERPKGSFSTLEIQRTEQGDSAMYLCASSHSLLAGLDEETQYFGPGTRLLVL.

This clonotype was picked up a small number of times. This chain links TRBV24-1 with TRBJ2-3; 10 bases match TRBD2. Germline CDR1 reads KGHDR; CDR2 reads SFDVKD. The CDR3 length is 17 residues. After removal of 0 bases from V and 6 bases from J, the junction contained 8 bases not matched to a gene. The CDR3, as DNA: TGTGCCACCAGTGATTTGATCAGCGGGGGGGGGAGGGATACGCAGTATTTT. It translates to CATSDLISGGGRDTQYF.

This rearrangement joins TRBV6-8 to TRBJ2-7; D possibly matches TRBD1 or TRBD2 (6 bases each). CDR1 MNHGY and CDR2 SAAAGT come from the germline V gene. CDR3 size: 12 residues. Trimming took off 2 bases at V and 6 bases at J, with 8 bases between the two ends. CDR3: CASSYGGPEQYF. In nucleotides, the CDR3 is TGTGCCAGCAGTTACGGGGGGCCCGAGCAGTACTTC.

Notes on this clonotype: A junction boundary mismatches the germline segment, possibly from a read error. This chain uses TRBV29-1 with TRBJ2-1; D may be TRBD2 (6 bases). CDR1 is SQVTM, CDR2 ANQGSEA, per germline. CDR3 length: 17 amino acids. The CDR3 spells CSVEDWEDRSSYNEQFF. As DNA, the CDR3 is TGCAGCGTCGAAGATTGGGAGGATCGGAGCTCCTACAATGAGCAGTTCTTC.

This clonotype was seen only once. The V call is TRBV20-1, the J call TRBJ2-7; 8 bases map to TRBD2. The V and J ends lost 5 bases and 6 bases, in that order; junction bases with no gene match: 3. CDR1 and CDR2 from the germline V gene are DFQATT and SNEGSKA (reference sequence). The CDR3 totals 11 residues. The CDR3: CSARGGIEQYF. The DNA of the CDR3 is TGCAGTGCTCGGGGGGGGATCGAGCAGTACTTC.

This clonotype has only a few counts. The rearrangement uses TRBV12-3 or TRBV12-4 and TRBJ2-7; D is possibly TRBD2 (5 bases). This CDR3 is built from 15 residues. The V end lost 7 bases, the J end lost 2 bases, and 18 bases lay between the germline ends. CDR3 bases: TGTGCCAGCAAGGTCTCCCGGGGTCGAACCTACGAGCAGTACTTC. It translates to CASKVSRGRTYEQYF.

This clonotype was picked up many times. The V gene is TRBV7-6, the J gene TRBJ1-6; TRBD1 agrees at 8 bases. CDR1 and CDR2 from the germline V gene are SGHVS and FNYEAQ. Trimming removed 2 bases from V and 13 bases from J; junction bases left unmatched: 16. This CDR3 region has 17 residues. The CDR3 DNA follows: TGTGCCAGCAGCTTATTCAGCACGGGACAGGTTGTTGCGCCCCTCCACTTT. This gives the protein CASSLFSTGQVVAPLHF.

The J gene is TRBJ1-1, the V gene TRBV6-1; 9 bases are shared with TRBD1. The ends lost 8 bases at V and 4 bases at J; junction bases unmatched: 11. Germline values: CDR1 MNHNS, CDR2 SASEGT. This CDR3 has 15 residues. CDR3 DNA: TGTGCCAGCCGAGATAGAAGGACAGGGGTCACTGAAGCTTTCTTT. The encoded protein is CASRDRRTGVTEAFF.

Only a few counts were recorded for this clonotype. V and J are TRBV4-1 and TRBJ2-3; tentatively, D is TRBD1 (5 bases). Germline V gives CDR1 MGHRA, CDR2 YSYEKL. Trimming left V 4 bases short and J 2 bases short, with 13 bases between. This CDR3 region has 15 residues. CDR3 DNA sequence: TGCGCCAGCAGCCCCTGGGTGGACACCACAGATACGCAGTATTTT. Translation: CASSPWVDTTDTQYF.

The CDR3 bases are TGCGCCAGCAGCTCTCTGGGGCAATACAATGAGCAGTTCTTC. This encodes CASSSLGQYNEQFF. The chain joins TRBV5-1 to TRBJ2-1, with D possibly matching TRBD1 (5 bases). CDR1 is SGHRS, CDR2 YFSETQ, per germline. Trimming removed 3 bases at V and 4 bases at J, with 11 bases between. The CDR3 sequence is 14 residues long.

The chain couples TRBV4-1 to TRBJ2-5; tentatively, D is TRBD1 or TRBD2 (5 bases each). Deletions cut 3 bases from V and 8 bases from J, with 19 bases between. This CDR3 comprises 15 residues. Germline V lookup: CDR1 MGHRA, CDR2 YSYEKL. CDR3 sequence (DNA): TGCGCCAGCAGCCACTACAGGTGTGGGGGTGGTACCCAGTACTTC. This codes for CASSHYRCGGGTQYF.

This clonotype was seen once. This chain connects TRBV7-6 to TRBJ2-5, with D perhaps matching TRBD1 (5 bases). Germline lookup yields CDR1 SGHVS and CDR2 FNYEAQ. This CDR3 has 15 amino acids. Trimming removed 5 bases at V and 1 base at J, with 14 bases between. Written as DNA, the CDR3 is TGTGCCAGCAGCAGAAGACAGACCGTCCAAGAGACCCAGTACTTC. It is translated as CASSRRQTVQETQYF.

This chain connects TRBV19 to TRBJ1-1; 7 nucleotides align to TRBD1. This CDR3 region has 13 residues. Germline trimming cut 11 bases from V and 1 base from J; bases unmatched to any gene: 7. Germline CDR1 is LNHDA and CDR2 is SQIVND (reference sequence). The CDR3 sequence is CASMGQTNTEAFF. DNA for the CDR3: TGTGCCTCGATGGGACAGACGAACACTGAAGCTTTCTTT.

This sequence joins TRBV4-2 and TRBJ2-3; D gene ambiguous. The CDR3 runs to 16 residues. Germline V gene sequence: CDR1 LGHNA, CDR2 YNFKEQ. V lost 0 bases and J 1 base, leaving 11 bases between the germline ends. The CDR3 DNA is TGTGCCAGCAGCCAAGATTGGGCAGAAGGCACAGATACGCAGTATTTT. Protein: CASSQDWAEGTDTQYF.